Below, one T cell receptor (beta chain) is given with its context. The sample comes from a study of T-cell memory formation after mild COVID-19. Study-level information: TCR clusters were mostly confined to one donor each.

Germline V CDR1 and CDR2: LGHNA, YSLEER. Trimming at V came to 6 bases and at J to 5 bases, leaving 9 bases not matched to a gene. The CDR3 loop spans 14 amino acids. Researchers used 5'RACE with constant-segment primers to make TCR alpha and TCR beta cDNA libraries that carry sample barcodes and UMIs. TCRdb reanalysed the 5' RACE reads using MiXCR and keeps one entry per CDR3 protein. The sample shows under 350,000 distinct CDR3 sequences, around 15% of them seen only once. This chain links TRBV4-3 with TRBJ1-2; 7 bases line up with TRBD1. The sequencing sample was made of PBMCs or a T cell subset sorted from them (not recorded which). The receptor's source is a man aged 18 to 29 who had mild COVID-19 (a few samples of this study predate the infection). Cell type and time point are not known. The CDR3 bases are TGCGCCAGCAGAAAAGACAGGGAAAGATATGGCTACACCTTC. The encoded protein is CASRKDRERYGYTF.